The T cell receptor beta chain described here comes from a study of Graves' ophthalmopathy and Graves' hyperthyroidism. TCR beta CDR3 regions were amplified from RNA transcripts. RT-PCR was first run with HTBI primers, then multiplex PCR in a second round. A single record per CDR3 protein comes from TCRdb applying MiXCR to the multiplex PCR reads. The sample has 900,000 to 1,200,000 distinct CDR3 sequences, about 38% seen once; the top ten hold 11%. Study findings and constraints: Also, most clonotypes expanded in the thyroid above 0.001 frequency appeared in blood.

CDR1 is SGHTA, CDR2 FQGNSA, per germline. Trimming took off 5 bases at V and 7 bases at J, with 11 bases between the two ends. CDR3 length: 12 residues. Many counts were recorded for this clonotype. Its matching antigen is unknown. Certain patients were not enrolled. These were patients with other autoimmune diseases, uncontrolled infections, pregnancy or lactation. Diagnosis used clinical symptoms, serum thyroxine, TRAb, thyroid ultrasound and orbital computed tomography. This sequence originates from an adult man with Graves' hyperthyroidism. The sequencing input was peripheral blood or thyroid tissue (not recorded which). V is TRBV7-2 and J is TRBJ1-1; D gene ambiguous. CDR3 amino acids: CASSPDWGEAFF. The CDR3, as DNA: TGTGCCAGCAGCCCAGACTGGGGTGAAGCTTTCTTT.